The table lists the clone carrying this T cell receptor beta chain with many counts. Antigen: not known. These data originate in a study of identical twins' blood T cells. Study conclusions and caveats: Shared CDR3 clonotype counts between two donors mainly tracked the product of their cloneset sizes, twins included.

In the authors' methods: Each library had 2.2 to 3.6 million CDR3 reads and about 85,000 to nearly 550,000 clonotypes. One entry per CDR3 protein results from TCRdb running MiXCR on the 5' RACE reads. The V and J calls reflect TCRdb's pipeline rather than the authors' work. The profile shows a few hundred thousand distinct CDR3 sequences, around 30% of them singletons. With 1 base removed from V and 0 bases from J, the gap between germline ends came to 9 bases. This CDR3 region has 15 residues. CDR1 and CDR2 from the germline V gene are KGHSH and LQKENI. The chain carries TRBV18 and TRBJ1-1; no reliable D call. This clonotype was obtained from a woman aged 18 to 55 in good health. Source material: PBMCs. The DNA of the CDR3 is TGTGCCAGCTCACCACAGGAGATCCTGAACACTGAAGCTTTCTTT. Amino acids: CASSPQEILNTEAFF. The full variable domain, completed using reference TRBV18 and TRBJ1-1, is NAGVMQNPRHLVRRRGQEARLRCSPMKGHSHVYWYRQLPEEGLKFMVYLQKENIIDESGMPKERFSAEFPKEGPSILRIQQVVRGDSAAYFCASSPQEILNTEAFFGQGTRLTVV.